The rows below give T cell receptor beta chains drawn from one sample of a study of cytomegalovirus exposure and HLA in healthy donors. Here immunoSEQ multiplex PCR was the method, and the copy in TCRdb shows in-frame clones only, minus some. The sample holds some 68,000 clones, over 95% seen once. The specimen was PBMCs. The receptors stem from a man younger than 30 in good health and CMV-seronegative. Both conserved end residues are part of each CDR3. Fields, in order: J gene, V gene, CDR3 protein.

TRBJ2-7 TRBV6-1 CASSEGPLYEQYF
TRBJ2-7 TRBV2 CASSEVLAGVEQYF
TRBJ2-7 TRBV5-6 CASSLDRTYEQYF
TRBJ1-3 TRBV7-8 CASSLGLTGGYTIYF
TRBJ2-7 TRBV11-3 CASSLAGLAGGPSYEQYF
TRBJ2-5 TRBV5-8 CASSLQGGGKETQYF
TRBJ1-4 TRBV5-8 CASIRRGRQSNEKLFF
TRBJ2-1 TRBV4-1 CASSQGKGTSEYNEQFF
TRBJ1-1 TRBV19 CASSWGVEAFF
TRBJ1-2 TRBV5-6 CASSLALVNYGYTF
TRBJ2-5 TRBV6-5 CASSSTGQPKETQYF
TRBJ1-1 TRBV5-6 CASSLGTGGYTEAFF
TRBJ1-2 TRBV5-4 CASSPDRALYGYTF
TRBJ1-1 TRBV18 CASSLDGGNTEAFF
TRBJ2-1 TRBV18 CASSPTSGRAGNWNEQFF
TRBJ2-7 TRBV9 CASSVTDSPYEQYF
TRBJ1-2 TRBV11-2 CASSLEGTGGYTF
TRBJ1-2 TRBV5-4 CASSLGGIYAGGPYGYTF
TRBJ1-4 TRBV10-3 CAISESQGELNEKLFF
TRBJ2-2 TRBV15 CATSRGGSGRPTNTGELFF
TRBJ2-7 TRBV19 CASSLGTGYEQYF
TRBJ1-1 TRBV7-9 CASSSPPGHPNTEAFF
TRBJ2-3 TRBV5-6 CASSLEAGVADTQYF
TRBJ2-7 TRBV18 CASSPPVATYEQYF
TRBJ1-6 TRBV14 CASSQDGRGHGSPLHF
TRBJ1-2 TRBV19 CASSNGQLSYGYTF
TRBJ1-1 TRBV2 CAALRGVMNTEAFF